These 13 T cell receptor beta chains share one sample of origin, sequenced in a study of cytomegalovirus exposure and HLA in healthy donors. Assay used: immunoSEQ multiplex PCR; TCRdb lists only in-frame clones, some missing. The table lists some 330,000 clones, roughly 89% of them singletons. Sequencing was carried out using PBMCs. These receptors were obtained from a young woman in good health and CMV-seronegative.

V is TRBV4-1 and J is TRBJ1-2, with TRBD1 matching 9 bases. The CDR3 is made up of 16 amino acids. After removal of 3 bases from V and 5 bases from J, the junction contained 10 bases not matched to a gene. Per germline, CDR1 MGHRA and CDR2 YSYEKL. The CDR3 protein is CASSQANPDRGYGYTF. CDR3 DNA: TGCGCCAGCAGCCAGGCTAACCCGGACAGGGGATATGGCTACACCTTC.

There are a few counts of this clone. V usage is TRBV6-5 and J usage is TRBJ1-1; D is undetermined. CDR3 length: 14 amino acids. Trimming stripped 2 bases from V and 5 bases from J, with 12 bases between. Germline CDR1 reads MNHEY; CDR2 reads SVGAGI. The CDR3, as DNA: TGTGCCAGCAGTTACGGGTTGGGCCGGACTGAAGCTTTCTTT. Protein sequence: CASSYGLGRTEAFF.

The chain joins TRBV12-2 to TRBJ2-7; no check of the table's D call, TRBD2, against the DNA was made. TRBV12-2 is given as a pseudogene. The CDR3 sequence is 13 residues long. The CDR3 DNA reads TGTGCAAGTCTCCCCAGCGCATTCTACGAGCAGTACTTC. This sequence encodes CASLPSAFYEQYF.

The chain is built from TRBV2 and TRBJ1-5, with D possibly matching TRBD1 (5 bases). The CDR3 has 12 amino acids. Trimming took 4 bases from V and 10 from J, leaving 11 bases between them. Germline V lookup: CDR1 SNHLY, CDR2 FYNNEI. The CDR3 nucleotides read TGTGCCAGCAGTGGACCGGACAAACCCCAGCATTTT. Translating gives CASSGPDKPQHF. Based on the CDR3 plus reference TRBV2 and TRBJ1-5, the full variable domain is EPEVTQTPSHQVTQMGQEVILRCVPISNHLYFYWYRQILGQKVEFLVSFYNNEISEKSEIFDDQFSVERPDGSNFTLKIRSTKLEDSAMYFCASSGPDKPQHFGDGTRLSIL.

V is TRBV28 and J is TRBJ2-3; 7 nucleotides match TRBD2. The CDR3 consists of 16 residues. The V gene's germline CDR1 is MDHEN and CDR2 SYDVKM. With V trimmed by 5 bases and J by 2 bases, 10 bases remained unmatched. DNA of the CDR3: TGTGCCAGCAGTCCCCCCGGGGCGGGGGACACAGATACGCAGTATTTT. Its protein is CASSPPGAGDTDTQYF.

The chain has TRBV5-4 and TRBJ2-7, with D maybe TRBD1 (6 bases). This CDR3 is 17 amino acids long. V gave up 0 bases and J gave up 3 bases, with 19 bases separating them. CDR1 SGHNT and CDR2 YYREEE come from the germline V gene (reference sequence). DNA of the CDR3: TGTGCCAGCAGCTTGGGCCGGGGCACAGGGATAAACTACGAGCAGTACTTC. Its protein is CASSLGRGTGINYEQYF.

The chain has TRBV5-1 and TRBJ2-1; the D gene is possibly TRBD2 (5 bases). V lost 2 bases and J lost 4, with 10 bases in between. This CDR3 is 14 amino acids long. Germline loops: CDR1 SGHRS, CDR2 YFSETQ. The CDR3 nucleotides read TGCGCCAGCAGCTTAAGGGAGCGGTACAATGAGCAGTTCTTC. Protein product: CASSLRERYNEQFF.

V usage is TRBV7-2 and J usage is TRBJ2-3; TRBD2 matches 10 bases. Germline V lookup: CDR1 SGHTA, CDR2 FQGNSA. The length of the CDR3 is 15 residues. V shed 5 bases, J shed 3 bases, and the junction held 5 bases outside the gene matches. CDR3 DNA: TGTGCCAGCAGCCCCGGACTAGCGGCTACAGATACGCAGTATTTT. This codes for CASSPGLAATDTQYF. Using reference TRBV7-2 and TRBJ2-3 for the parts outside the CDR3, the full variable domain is GAGVSQSPSNKVTEKGKDVELRCDPISGHTALYWYRQSLGQGLEFLIYFQGNSAPDKSGLPSDRFSAERTGGSVSTLTIQRTQQEDSAVYLCASSPGLAATDTQYFGPGTRLTVL.

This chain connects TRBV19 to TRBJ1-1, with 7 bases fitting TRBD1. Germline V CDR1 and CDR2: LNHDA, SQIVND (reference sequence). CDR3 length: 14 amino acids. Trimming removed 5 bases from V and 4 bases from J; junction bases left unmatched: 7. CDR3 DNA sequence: TGTGCCAGTAGTCCTACAGGGGAATCCACTGAAGCTTTCTTT. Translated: CASSPTGESTEAFF.

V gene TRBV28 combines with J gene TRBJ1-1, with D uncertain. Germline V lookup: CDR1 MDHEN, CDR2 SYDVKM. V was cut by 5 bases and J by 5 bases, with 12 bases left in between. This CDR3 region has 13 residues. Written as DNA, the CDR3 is TGTGCCAGCAGTATAGGAGGGAGGACTGAAGCTTTCTTT. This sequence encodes CASSIGGRTEAFF.

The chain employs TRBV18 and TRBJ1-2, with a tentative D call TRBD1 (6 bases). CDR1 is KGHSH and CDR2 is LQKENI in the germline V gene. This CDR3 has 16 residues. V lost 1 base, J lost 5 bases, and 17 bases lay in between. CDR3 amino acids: CASSPLSGALRYGYTF. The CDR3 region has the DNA TGTGCCAGCTCACCACTCTCAGGGGCGTTGCGGTATGGCTACACCTTC.

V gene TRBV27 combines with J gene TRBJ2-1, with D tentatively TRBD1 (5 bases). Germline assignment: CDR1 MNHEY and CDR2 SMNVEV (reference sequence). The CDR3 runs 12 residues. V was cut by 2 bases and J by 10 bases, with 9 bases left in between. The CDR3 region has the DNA TGTGCCAGCAGTTTAGGACACTCGGAGCAGTTCTTC. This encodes CASSLGHSEQFF.

The CDR3: CASSLANTGGASPLTEAFF. The CDR3, as DNA: TGTGCCAGCAGCTTAGCGAATACAGGGGGCGCTTCTCCCCTGACTGAAGCTTTCTTT. This chain uses TRBV7-2 with TRBJ1-1, with 9 bases identical to TRBD1. V lost 0 bases and J lost 5; bases outside the gene matches: 16. From germline, CDR1 is SGHTA and CDR2 FQGNSA. There are 19 residues in the CDR3. Full variable domain (outside the CDR3, taken from reference TRBV7-2 and TRBJ1-1): GAGVSQSPSNKVTEKGKDVELRCDPISGHTALYWYRQSLGQGLEFLIYFQGNSAPDKSGLPSDRFSAERTGGSVSTLTIQRTQQEDSAVYLCASSLANTGGASPLTEAFFGQGTRLTVV.